These T cell receptor beta chains were read from a single sample in a study of regulatory T cells in long-lasting Graves disease. TCRdb called the multiplex PCR reads again in MiXCR, with one record for every CDR3 protein. Seen here are around 470,000 distinct CDR3 sequences, less than 15% observed once, and the top ten hold 17%. This sample also appeared in a second study, on T cells in Graves' hyperthyroidism and ophthalmopathy.

This specimen was peripheral blood mononuclear cells (PBMCs), taken at new diagnosis, from a patient treated with antithyroid drugs. The origin of the receptors is a woman in her forties or fifties with Graves disease. The CDR3 runs from the conserved cysteine through the conserved F or W. Fields, in order: CDR3 DNA, CDR3 protein, V gene, clone size, J gene, D gene. A D gene is named only where the DNA matches it firmly. Only some rows state a clone size, as once, few, many or a class for expanded clones.

TGTGCCAGCAGTTATACATCTTCGGGACAGGGGGCAGTAGAAAGCTATGGCTACACCTTC,CASSYTSSGQGAVESYGYTF,TRBV12-3/TRBV12-4,NA,TRBJ1-2,TRBD1
TGTGCCAGCAGCTCCGGCAGCAAGGCCCTCTACGAGCAGTACTTC,CASSSGSKALYEQYF,TRBV13,many,TRBJ2-7,NA
TGTGCCAGCAGCTTAGGGCGGACGCTAACCCCCTACGAGCAGTACTTC,CASSLGRTLTPYEQYF,TRBV7-9,NA,TRBJ2-7,NA
TGTGCCAGCTCACCATCCCCCCCAGGGACAACTAATGAAAAACTGTTTTTT,CASSPSPPGTTNEKLFF,TRBV18,NA,TRBJ1-4,NA
TGTGCCAGCAGCCAACCGGGACAGGGGTTCTCCTACGAGCAGTACTTC,CASSQPGQGFSYEQYF,TRBV3-1,NA,TRBJ2-7,TRBD1
TGTGCCAGCAGTTTAGTTGGCGGGTTTGACACCGGGGAGCTGTTTTTT,CASSLVGGFDTGELFF,TRBV28,few,TRBJ2-2,NA
TGTGCCAGCCAGGGTGAAAAACTGTTTTTT,CASQGEKLFF,TRBV28,NA,TRBJ1-4,NA
TGTGCCAGTAGTATGCCGGGAACCGGTCGGGGCACCGGGGAGCTGTTTTTT,CASSMPGTGRGTGELFF,TRBV19,NA,TRBJ2-2,NA
TGTGCCTGGAGACAGGCCTCCACAGATACGCAGTATTTT,CAWRQASTDTQYF,TRBV30,many,TRBJ2-3,NA
TGTGCCAGCAGCTTAGTCGGTGAGACCCAGTACTTC,CASSLVGETQYF,TRBV11-2,many,TRBJ2-5,NA
TGCGCCAGCAGCTTATTACATAGCTCCTACAATGAGCAGTTCTTC,CASSLLHSSYNEQFF,TRBV5-1,many,TRBJ2-1,NA
TGTGCCAGCAGCCGGAGGACTAGCCTCCAGGTTGGTGAGCAGTTCTTC,CASSRRTSLQVGEQFF,TRBV5-4,NA,TRBJ2-1,TRBD2
TGTGCCAGCAGCCCCTCATCCGGGGGGGAGAGCTCCTACGAGCAGTACTTC,CASSPSSGGESSYEQYF,TRBV7-9,few,TRBJ2-7,TRBD2
TGTGCCAGCAGCCGACGGGGGTCCGGTGGGGGTGGCTACACCTTC,CASSRRGSGGGGYTF,TRBV5-4,few,TRBJ1-2,NA
TGTGCCAGTAGTGCCCGACAGGGGTACAATGAGCAGTTCTTC,CASSARQGYNEQFF,TRBV19,few,TRBJ2-1,TRBD1
TGTGCCAGCAGTCCCCAAACCGGGACAGGGCATGGCTACACCTTC,CASSPQTGTGHGYTF,TRBV28,few,TRBJ1-2,TRBD1
TGTGCCAGCAGGGTAGCGGGAGGGGCCCAGTTCTTC,CASRVAGGAQFF,TRBV28,many,TRBJ2-1,TRBD2
TGCGCCAGCCGAGGGAAAGGAACTAATGAAAAACTGTTTTTT,CASRGKGTNEKLFF,TRBV5-1,many,TRBJ1-4,NA
TGTGCCAGCAGCCACCCTAATTCACCCCTCCACTTT,CASSHPNSPLHF,TRBV7-3,many,TRBJ1-6,NA
TGTGCCAGCAGCCAGGCCGGACTAGGTCACACCGGGGAGCTGTTTTTT,CASSQAGLGHTGELFF,TRBV5-4,NA,TRBJ2-2,TRBD2
TGTGCCAGCAGCTTAGCGGGGGCGAGGAGCACAGATACGCAGTATTTT,CASSLAGARSTDTQYF,TRBV7-3,few,TRBJ2-3,NA
TGTGCCAGCAGCGTAGGGGACAGTCGCACCGGGGAGCTGTTTTTT,CASSVGDSRTGELFF,TRBV9,NA,TRBJ2-2,TRBD1
TGCGCCAGCAGCTTTACTAGCAGCTCCTACAATGAGCAGTTCTTC,CASSFTSSSYNEQFF,TRBV5-1,many,TRBJ2-1,NA